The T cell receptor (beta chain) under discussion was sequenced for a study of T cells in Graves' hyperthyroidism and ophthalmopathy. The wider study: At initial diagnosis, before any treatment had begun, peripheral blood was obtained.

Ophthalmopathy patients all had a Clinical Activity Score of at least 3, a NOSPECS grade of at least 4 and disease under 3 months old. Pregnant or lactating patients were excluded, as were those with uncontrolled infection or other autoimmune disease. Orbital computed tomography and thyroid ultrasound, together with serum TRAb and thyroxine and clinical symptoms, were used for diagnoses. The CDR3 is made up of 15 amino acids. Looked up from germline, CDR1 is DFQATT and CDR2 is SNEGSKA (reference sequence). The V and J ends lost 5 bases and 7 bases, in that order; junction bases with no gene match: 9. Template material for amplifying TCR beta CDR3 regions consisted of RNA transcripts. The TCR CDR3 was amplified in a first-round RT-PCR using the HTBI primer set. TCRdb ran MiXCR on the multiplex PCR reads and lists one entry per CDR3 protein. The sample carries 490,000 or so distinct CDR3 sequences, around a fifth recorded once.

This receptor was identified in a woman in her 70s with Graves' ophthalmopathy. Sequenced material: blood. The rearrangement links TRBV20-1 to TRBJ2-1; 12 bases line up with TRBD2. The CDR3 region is CSAPRWTSGKNEQFF. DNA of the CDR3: TGCAGTGCTCCCCGTTGGACTAGCGGGAAAAATGAGCAGTTCTTC.